Ten or more counts support the clone carrying this TCR beta chain. Antigen: not known. This sample is drawn from a study of glioma-infiltrating T cells. Study-wide results and limits: Above-expected tissue-blood divergence occurred in all gliomas, most in low-grade ones. Very few CDR3 sequences were shared between tissue and blood.

Using RNA template, CDR3s of TCR alpha and beta were amplified with iRepertoire arm-PCR. Tissue mRNA or PBMC total RNA, roughly 100-400 ng, went into one-step reverse transcription and amplification. Via MiXCR, TCRdb re-called the multiplex PCR reads, giving one row per CDR3 protein. The sample has around 99,000 distinct CDR3 sequences, under 30% seen once. The sequenced sample consisted of glioma tissue, nonneoplastic brain tissue, or PBMCs (not recorded which). The source is a human donor with low-grade glioma or glioblastoma, undergoing nonglioma brain surgery, or in good health (not recorded which).

This CDR3 reads CASSYRDRGVRFRQYF. The CDR3 coding sequence is TGTGCCAGCAGTTACCGGGACAGGGGAGTGAGATTTAGGCAGTATTTT. The chain couples TRBV6-6 to TRBJ2-3; 10 bases match TRBD1. Trimming took 2 bases from V and 11 from J; bases not matched to a gene: 13. The length of the CDR3 is 16 residues. The V gene's germline CDR1 is MNHNY and CDR2 SVGAGI (reference sequence).